This entry concerns a single T cell receptor (beta chain). The data were obtained in a study of blood T cell repertoires in COVID-19. Study-wide context: PBMCs, B-cell-depleted T cells, or T cells provided the cDNA or gDNA that made up the material.

Clones were sequenced by immunoSEQ multiplex PCR, and TCRdb holds only the in-frame ones, with some missing. This repertoire shows roughly 290,000 clones, over 75% found once; its top ten account for more than 2%. With 10 bases removed from V and 0 bases from J, the gap between germline ends came to 18 bases. This CDR3 has 15 amino acids. Germline V gene lookup returns CDR1 MNHEY and CDR2 SVGAGI. The age range of participants was about 18 to 100 years, with residence in about 25 US areas. Participants' own reports of clinical history determined their cohort assignment. The chain couples TRBV6-5 to TRBJ1-2; a weak D match, TRBD1 (5 bases). The sequencing input was PBMCs or T cells enriched from blood (not recorded which). This receptor was obtained from a man between 25 and 39 years old who had recovered from COVID-19. In DNA, the CDR3 is TGTGCCACTCAGGGTCGGCGGGGGGCTAACTATGGCTACACCTTC. Residues: CATQGRRGANYGYTF.